The next 28 T cell receptor beta chains were all read from a single sample in a study of shared clonotypes between healthy human individuals (dated by TCRdb to the early 2020s). The library was prepared using the immunoSEQ multiplex PCR assay. Entries here come from immuneACCESS through TCRdb and include only in-frame sequences with V and J called. Some clones fail to appear in such tables; in the studies checked, an unresolved V gene covers under half of the shortfall, and the cause of the remainder is unknown. The sample profile shows around 500,000 clones; about four fifths of them were found once. Approximately 13% of the sample is in the top ten clones. The sample was PBMCs. These receptors all stem from a woman aged 40 to 55 in good health. Some clones in this sample may be carry-over from other donors' samples.

CDR3 sequence (DNA): TGTGCCAGCAGTTTTGACAGGGGGCAAATAAACACTGAAGCTTTCTTT. Its protein product is CASSFDRGQINTEAFF. The V call is TRBV28, the J call TRBJ1-1; 10 bases align to TRBD1. This CDR3 contains 16 residues. After removal of 3 bases from V and 2 bases from J, the junction contained 6 bases not matched to a gene. CDR1 is MDHEN and CDR2 is SYDVKM in the germline V gene.

On this clone: A read error may account for a junction end that differs from germline. This rearrangement joins TRBV10-1 to TRBJ2-4, with D possibly TRBD1 on 6 matching bases. This CDR3 has 14 amino acids. CDR1 is WNHNN, CDR2 SYGVQD, per germline (reference sequence). The CDR3 coding sequence is TGCGCCAGCAGAGCCGGGACGGGGACATATTCAGTAGACTTC. Translated, it gives CASRAGTGTYSVDF.

The chain recombines TRBV4-3 with TRBJ2-1; maybe TRBD2 (6 bases). The CDR3 totals 15 residues. Germline V gene lookup returns CDR1 LGHNA and CDR2 YSLEER. V gave up 1 base and J gave up 0 bases, with 7 bases separating them. Here the CDR3 DNA reads TGCGCCAGCAGCCAAGGGAGGGTCTCCTACAATGAGCAGTTCTTC. Translation gives CASSQGRVSYNEQFF.

V is TRBV13 and J is TRBJ2-3; D unresolved. V gave up 0 bases and J gave up 5 bases, with 3 bases separating them. CDR3 length: 12 residues. Germline CDR1 reads PRHDT; CDR2 reads FYEKMQ (reference sequence). The CDR3 region is CASSLGLDTQYF. The CDR3 DNA sequence: TGTGCCAGCAGCTTAGGGCTAGATACGCAGTATTTT.

V usage is TRBV18 and J usage is TRBJ1-4; TRBD1 matches at 8 bases. Unmatched junction bases numbered 5, after V lost 3 bases and J lost 5 bases. From germline, CDR1 is KGHSH and CDR2 LQKENI. The CDR3 extends over 15 amino acids. CDR3 DNA sequence: TGTGCCAGCTCACCCGCAGGGGGCAGGAATGAAAAACTGTTTTTT. It codes for CASSPAGGRNEKLFF.

This chain joins TRBV11-2 and TRBJ1-2; D unclear. The CDR3 length is 14 residues. The germline V gene encodes CDR1 SGHAT and CDR2 FQNNGV. Trimming took off 1 base at V and 4 bases at J, with 10 bases between the two ends. The DNA of the CDR3 is TGTGCCAGCAGCTTAGTGCGGTCTGGCTATGGCTACACCTTC. This translates into CASSLVRSGYGYTF.

This chain uses TRBV9 with TRBJ2-5; 8 nucleotides align to TRBD1. J lost 4 bases, V lost 3 bases, and 5 bases had no gene match. CDR1 is SGDLS, CDR2 YYNGEE, per germline. The CDR3 consists of 14 residues. The CDR3 loop is CASSEIGTGETQYF. In DNA, the CDR3 is TGTGCCAGCAGCGAAATTGGGACAGGAGAGACCCAGTACTTC.

The rearrangement joins TRBV19 to TRBJ2-3; TRBD2 agrees at 8 bases. The germline V gene encodes CDR1 LNHDA and CDR2 SQIVND (reference sequence). This CDR3 comprises 19 residues. Trimming took 2 bases from V and 1 from J; bases not matched to a gene: 14. The CDR3 DNA reads as TGTGCCAGTAGTATAACGACTAGCGTAGGGCGCGATCGCACAGATACGCAGTATTTT. Its protein is CASSITTSVGRDRTDTQYF. The entire variable domain, with the rest obtained from reference TRBV19 and TRBJ2-3, is as follows: DGGITQSPKYLFRKEGQNVTLSCEQNLNHDAMYWYRQDPGQGLRLIYYSQIVNDFQKGDIAEGYSVSREKKESFPLTVTSAQKNPTAFYLCASSITTSVGRDRTDTQYFGPGTRLTVL.

The J gene is TRBJ2-2, the V gene TRBV18, with TRBD2 matching 12 bases. The V segment lost 4 bases and the J segment 4 bases; nucleotides outside the gene matches: 7. The CDR3 sequence is 17 residues long. Germline CDR1 is KGHSH and CDR2 is LQKENI. The CDR3: CASSRGLAGRGTGELFF. For the CDR3, the DNA is TGTGCCAGCTCACGAGGACTAGCGGGAAGAGGCACCGGGGAGCTGTTTTTT.

This clone has a handful of counts. This chain uses TRBV6-5 with TRBJ2-7; a possible D gene is TRBD2 (6 bases). The V end was cut by 7 bases, the J end by 2 bases, with 15 bases between. The CDR3 spans 14 residues. CDR1 is MNHEY and CDR2 is SVGAGI in the germline V gene. This chain's CDR3 is CASTVPGRTYEQYF. CDR3 DNA sequence: TGTGCCAGCACCGTCCCCGGGAGAACCTACGAGCAGTACTTC.

The V call is TRBV6-1, the J call TRBJ1-1; 7 nucleotides agree with TRBD1. The CDR3 has 14 residues. Germline values: CDR1 MNHNS, CDR2 SASEGT. Trimming cost V 5 bases and J 0 bases; bases outside gene matches: 3. CDR3 DNA sequence: TGTGCCAGCAGTATTACAGGGGTGAACACTGAAGCTTTCTTT. This translates into CASSITGVNTEAFF.

This clone was counted a few times. The chain couples TRBV29-1 to TRBJ1-3; 8 positions match TRBD1. The CDR3 runs 15 residues. Germline V gives CDR1 SQVTM, CDR2 ANQGSEA. The J segment lost 4 bases and the V segment lost 6 bases, leaving 11 bases of the junction unmatched. The CDR3 sequence: CSVTPQGAGGNTIYF. In DNA form, the CDR3 reads TGCAGCGTAACGCCCCAGGGGGCTGGGGGAAACACCATATATTTT.

V and J are TRBV19 and TRBJ2-7, with 14 positions matching TRBD2. The CDR3 runs 14 residues. Germline loops: CDR1 LNHDA, CDR2 SQIVND (reference sequence). The ends lost 6 bases at V and 4 bases at J; junction bases unmatched: 2. The CDR3 sequence is CASRRLAGGYEQYF. CDR3 nucleotides: TGTGCCAGTAGAAGACTAGCGGGAGGGTACGAGCAGTACTTC.

The CDR3 coding sequence is TGTGCCAGCAGCTTAGTTGGCAGCAGCTCCTACGAGCAGTACTTC. Translation gives CASSLVGSSSYEQYF. The V and J genes are TRBV11-1 and TRBJ2-7; D uncertain. This CDR3 is built from 15 residues. V was pared by 1 base and J by 0 bases, with 10 bases between. The germline CDR1 and CDR2 sequences are SGHAT and FQDESV (reference sequence).

This rearrangement joins TRBV11-3 to TRBJ2-5; maybe TRBD1 (5 bases). Germline lookup yields CDR1 SGHNT and CDR2 YENEEA. The CDR3 is made up of 15 amino acids. V shed 3 bases and J shed 0 bases, with 11 bases lying between them. The CDR3 DNA reads as TGTGCCAGCAGCTTTTCTACAGGATACCAAGAGACCCAGTACTTC. Translating gives CASSFSTGYQETQYF.

V and J are TRBV30 and TRBJ1-3, with D tentatively TRBD1 (5 bases). Trimming cost V 0 bases and J 0 bases, with 18 bases left between them. Germline V gene data show CDR1 as GTSNPN and CDR2 as SVGIG (reference sequence). The CDR3 covers 18 residues. The CDR3 DNA follows: TGTGCCTGGAGTGTCTTGCCCCGTAGACAGCACTCTGGAAACACCATATATTTT. Protein product: CAWSVLPRRQHSGNTIYF.

This clone was detected only once. CDR3 sequence: CATSRGDRGSSDTQYF. The CDR3 DNA reads as TGTGCCACCAGCAGAGGGGACAGGGGTTCTTCAGATACGCAGTATTTT. The chain couples TRBV15 to TRBJ2-3, with 10 bases that match TRBD1. Trimming at V came to 1 base and at J to 4 bases, leaving 5 bases not matched to a gene. Germline values: CDR1 LNHNV, CDR2 YYDKDF (reference sequence). The CDR3 totals 16 residues.

This chain links TRBV5-1 with TRBJ1-3; no firm D call. The CDR3 runs to 15 residues. Germline assignment: CDR1 SGHRS and CDR2 YFSETQ. Trimming cost V 3 bases and J 4 bases, with 14 bases left between them. As DNA, the CDR3 is TGCGCCAGCAGCTCAGGCGGGGTGACCGGAAACACCATATATTTT. Amino acids: CASSSGGVTGNTIYF.

This clone was picked up a small number of times. The rearrangement links TRBV28 to TRBJ2-1; TRBD2 matches 8 bases. The germline V gene has CDR1 MDHEN and CDR2 SYDVKM. The J segment lost 0 bases and the V segment lost 5 bases, leaving 6 bases of the junction unmatched. CDR3 length: 16 residues. The CDR3 bases are TGTGCCAGCAGTGTGACTAGCGCCTACTCCTACAATGAGCAGTTCTTC. Its protein product is CASSVTSAYSYNEQFF.

This chain connects TRBV7-3 to TRBJ2-2; D not resolved. Per the germline V gene, CDR1 is SGHTA and CDR2 is FQGTGA. This CDR3 comprises 16 residues. V shed 2 bases and J shed 2 bases, with 12 bases lying between them. The CDR3 DNA reads TGTGCCAGCAGCTTAGGCCGGCTAGAAAACACCGGGGAGCTGTTTTTT. Residues: CASSLGRLENTGELFF.

V is TRBV5-5 and J is TRBJ1-4; D unclear. Trimming cost V 6 bases and J 4 bases, with 19 bases left between them. The CDR3 runs 16 residues. Looked up from germline, CDR1 is SGHKS and CDR2 is YYEKEE (reference sequence). In nucleotides, the CDR3 is TGTGCCAGCACCCCGTCTTTGCTTCGCGGTAATGAAAAACTGTTTTTT. This gives the protein CASTPSLLRGNEKLFF.

V usage is TRBV30 and J usage is TRBJ2-7; D ambiguous. Trimming removed 5 bases at V and 0 bases at J, with 5 bases between. This CDR3 is 11 amino acids long. Looked up from germline, CDR1 is GTSNPN and CDR2 is SVGIG (reference sequence). The CDR3 protein is CAWDNSYEQYF. CDR3 nucleotides: TGTGCCTGGGACAACTCCTACGAGCAGTACTTC.

V gene TRBV6-1 combines with J gene TRBJ2-7; the D gene is possibly TRBD2 (5 bases). V was cut by 7 bases and J by 2 bases, with 12 bases left in between. CDR3 length: 13 residues. The V gene's germline CDR1 is MNHNS and CDR2 SASEGT. CDR3 coding DNA: TGTGCCAGCAAATCCGGGGTCACCTACGAGCAGTACTTC. This codes for CASKSGVTYEQYF.

The chain links TRBV11-3 to TRBJ2-3; 14 nucleotides agree with TRBD2. The CDR3 totals 15 residues. Germline assignment: CDR1 SGHNT and CDR2 YENEEA. The V gene end was trimmed by 8 bases and the J gene end by 7 bases; junction bases not matched to a gene: 8. The CDR3 DNA sequence: TGTGCCAGCTCAAGGGGGACTAGCGGGAGTAATACGCAGTATTTT. This codes for CASSRGTSGSNTQYF.

V usage is TRBV11-2 and J usage is TRBJ2-5; TRBD2 might be the D (6 bases). V was trimmed by 2 bases and J by 4 bases, leaving 14 bases between them. This CDR3 comprises 15 residues. Germline assignment: CDR1 SGHAT and CDR2 FQNNGV. CDR3 residues: CASSLSGLVSETQYF. CDR3 bases: TGTGCCAGCAGCTTATCGGGACTTGTTTCAGAGACCCAGTACTTC.

The chain links TRBV6-6 to TRBJ2-7; D is tentatively TRBD1 or TRBD2 (6 bases each). The V and J ends lost 7 bases and 3 bases respectively, with 16 bases between them. The CDR3 spans 14 residues. Per germline, CDR1 MNHNY and CDR2 SVGAGI (reference sequence). CDR3 DNA sequence: TGTGCCAGCAAGGAGGGCTGGGGGCACTACGAGCAGTACTTC. It translates to CASKEGWGHYEQYF.

This chain joins TRBV9 and TRBJ2-7; D tentatively reads TRBD1 or TRBD2 (6 bases each). This CDR3 is built from 14 residues. V lost 3 bases and J lost 2, with 12 bases in between. CDR1 and CDR2 (germline): SGDLS, YYNGEE. CDR3 loop: CASSAGAMAYEQYF. CDR3 sequence (DNA): TGTGCCAGCAGCGCGGGGGCGATGGCCTACGAGCAGTACTTC.

This clone was picked up a small number of times. This chain uses TRBV30 with TRBJ1-1; unclear D gene. V was cut by 2 bases and J by 0 bases, with 4 bases left in between. This CDR3 region has 12 residues. The germline V gene encodes CDR1 GTSNPN and CDR2 SVGIG (reference sequence). The CDR3 DNA reads as TGTGCCTGGAGTCCCATGAACACTGAAGCTTTCTTT. Translation: CAWSPMNTEAFF. The variable domain in full, with the rest retrieved from reference TRBV30 and TRBJ1-1, is SQTIHQWPATLVQPVGSPLSLECTVEGTSNPNLYWYRQAAGRGLQLLFYSVGIGQISSEVPQNLSASRPQDRQFILSSKKLLLSDSGFYLCAWSPMNTEAFFGQGTRLTVV.